This TCR beta chain was identified in a study of shared clonotypes between healthy human individuals. At the level of the study: The plates for each donor numbered three CD4 naive, three CD4 memory, two CD8 naive and one CD8 memory. Overall study results and limits: Though the depth was large, rarefaction showed that sorted-subset sequencing was incomplete.

In the case of this clone: Its antigen is unknown.

Generated by immunoSEQ multiplex PCR, the TCRdb table keeps only in-frame clones and is missing some. Among around 700,000 clones listed, roughly 70% were seen once. V was trimmed by 5 bases and J by 0 bases, leaving 24 bases between them. Germline V gene data show CDR1 as SGHVS and CDR2 as FQNEAQ. This CDR3 is 19 amino acids long. The V gene is TRBV7-8, the J gene TRBJ2-3, with D tentatively TRBD2 (5 bases). The TCR comes from a woman in her 30s in good health. Sequenced material: memory CD4+ T cells sorted from blood. Noted subset: CD45RA-negative fraction. This chain's CDR3 is CASSRRHDLGVGSTDTQYF. The CDR3 region has the DNA TGTGCCAGCAGCCGACGCCACGATCTGGGAGTGGGGAGCACAGATACGCAGTATTTT.